This T cell receptor beta chain was profiled in a study of CD8 T cells in ankylosing spondylitis. Broader study findings: Past studies reported some motif variants in reactive arthritis synovial fluid and blood.

This clonotype was seen more than once but under ten times. Its target is unknown. There are 11 residues in the CDR3. The V end lost 6 bases, the J end lost 6 bases, and 5 bases lay between the germline ends. Molecular-barcoded quantitative 5'-RACE produced these TCR beta libraries. Using its own MiXCR run on the 5' RACE reads, TCRdb lists one record per CDR3 protein. The top ten hold around 13% of the sample, which has about 400,000 distinct CDR3 sequences, more than 20% seen once. The V gene is TRBV12-3 or TRBV12-4, the J gene TRBJ2-2; D is undetermined. The sequencing sample was made of blood, either unsorted or a sorted T cell fraction (not recorded which). This clonotype originated in a male donor with ankylosing spondylitis or in good health (not recorded which). As DNA, the CDR3 is TGTGCCAGCAGGCAAGCCGGGGAGCTGTTTTTT. This sequence encodes CASRQAGELFF.